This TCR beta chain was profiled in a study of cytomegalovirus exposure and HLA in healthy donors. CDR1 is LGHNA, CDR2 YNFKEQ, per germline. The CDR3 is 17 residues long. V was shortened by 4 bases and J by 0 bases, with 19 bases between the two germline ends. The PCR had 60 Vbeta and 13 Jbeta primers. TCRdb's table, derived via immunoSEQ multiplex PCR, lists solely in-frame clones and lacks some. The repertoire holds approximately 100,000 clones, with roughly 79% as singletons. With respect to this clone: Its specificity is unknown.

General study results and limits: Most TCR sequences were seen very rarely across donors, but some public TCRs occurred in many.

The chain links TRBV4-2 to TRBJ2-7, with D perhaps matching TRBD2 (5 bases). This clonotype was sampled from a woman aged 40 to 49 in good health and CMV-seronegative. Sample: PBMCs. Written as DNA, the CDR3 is TGTGCCAGCAGCCGCACGGGGAGCGGTCGGAGCTCCTACGAGCAGTACTTC. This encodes CASSRTGSGRSSYEQYF.